Following are 4 T cell receptor beta chains from one sample sequenced in a study of cytomegalovirus exposure and HLA in healthy donors. The method was immunoSEQ multiplex PCR; TCRdb's version includes in-frame clones alone and lacks a portion of them. Found here are more than 95,000 clones, about 84% of them singletons; the top ten hold 4% to 6%. Sequenced sample: PBMCs. These receptors came from a man between 18 and 29 years old in good health and CMV-seronegative.

V gene TRBV6-5 combines with J gene TRBJ2-7, with D hard to call. This CDR3 comprises 13 residues. Germline V lookup: CDR1 MNHEY, CDR2 SVGAGI. V was cut by 6 bases and J by 4 bases, with 13 bases left in between. This CDR3 is CASRAPDWYEQYF. In DNA form, the CDR3 reads TGTGCCAGCAGGGCTCCCGATTGGTACGAGCAGTACTTC.

In DNA form, the CDR3 reads TGTGCCAGCAGTCGGGACACCCCCTACGAGCAGTACTTC. It translates to CASSRDTPYEQYF. The genes are TRBV6-1 and TRBJ2-7, with a tentative D call TRBD1 (6 bases). Germline loops: CDR1 MNHNS, CDR2 SASEGT. The CDR3 totals 13 residues. Trimming took 5 bases from V and 2 from J, leaving 10 bases between them.

The CDR3 here is CASSQDEGGGWGTQYF. The CDR3 nucleotides read TGCGCCAGCAGCCAAGATGAGGGGGGGGGCTGGGGGACCCAGTACTTC. The gene calls are TRBV4-1 and TRBJ2-5; D is possibly TRBD2 (7 bases). CDR3 length equals 16 residues. Per the germline V gene, CDR1 is MGHRA and CDR2 is YSYEKL. Trimming left V 0 bases short and J 7 bases short, with 18 bases between.

This clone has just a few counts. The genes are TRBV7-2 and TRBJ1-2, with a weak D call TRBD1 (5 bases). This CDR3 has 12 residues. Germline CDR1 SGHTA, CDR2 FQGNSA. V gave up 0 bases and J gave up 9 bases, with 8 bases separating them. CDR3 sequence reads: CASSLAPGSYTF. The CDR3 coding sequence is TGTGCCAGCAGCTTAGCGCCAGGGAGCTACACCTTC.